A single sample gave rise to the 31 T cell receptor beta chains below, sequenced in a study of blood T cell repertoires in COVID-19 (dated by TCRdb to 2018 to 2020). The library was generated by the immunoSEQ multiplex PCR assay. TCRdb re-hosts the immuneACCESS table, in-frame sequences only. Its copies lack some clones; in the studies checked, an unresolved V gene accounts for under half of them, and the cause for the rest is not known. The sample table records roughly 200,000 clones; around 90% of these occur just once. The top ten constitute about 0.59% of the sample. Material for sequencing was peripheral blood. The receptors originated from a man between 45 and 60 years old with acute or convalescent COVID-19.

The J gene is TRBJ2-2, the V gene TRBV7-2; a possible D gene is TRBD2 (6 bases). V lost 5 bases and J 6 bases, leaving 19 bases between the germline ends. There are 16 residues in the CDR3. The germline V gene encodes CDR1 SGHTA and CDR2 FQGNSA. This CDR3 reads CASSPSAGFGSGELFF. CDR3 sequence (DNA): TGTGCCAGCAGCCCATCGGCGGGGTTTGGTTCCGGGGAGCTGTTTTTT.

Points on this clone: An end of the junction differs from the germline gene, which may be a read error. The chain employs TRBV14 and TRBJ2-1, with D tentatively TRBD1 (5 bases). From germline, CDR1 is SGHDN and CDR2 FVKESK. The CDR3 has 13 residues. CDR3 in amino acids: CASSQGQYTEQFF. The CDR3 nucleotides read TGTGCCAGCAGCCAAGGACAGTACACTGAGCAGTTCTTC.

This chain links TRBV30 with TRBJ2-3, with TRBD2 matching 10 bases. Germline V gene data show CDR1 as GTSNPN and CDR2 as SVGIG (reference sequence). V lost 5 bases to trimming and J lost 1 base; unmatched junction nucleotides: 15. CDR3 size: 18 residues. DNA of the CDR3: TGTGCCTGGGATCGCGGACTAGCGGTCTTTGAAGGCACAGATACGCAGTATTTT. It yields the protein CAWDRGLAVFEGTDTQYF.

This chain connects TRBV5-1 to TRBJ2-5; 7 bases fit TRBD1. With V trimmed by 4 bases and J by 5 bases, 5 bases remained unmatched. Germline V gene sequence: CDR1 SGHRS, CDR2 YFSETQ. This CDR3 is built from 13 residues. CDR3 sequence: CASSADRVETQYF. CDR3 DNA: TGCGCCAGCAGCGCCGACAGGGTGGAGACCCAGTACTTC.

The chain recombines TRBV28 with TRBJ2-2; TRBD1 matches 11 bases. CDR1 is MDHEN, CDR2 SYDVKM, per germline. The CDR3 loop spans 16 amino acids. V lost 1 base, J lost 6 bases, and 4 bases stayed unmatched. The CDR3 spells CASSLLGTGGAGELFF. The DNA of the CDR3 is TGTGCCAGCAGTTTATTAGGGACAGGGGGAGCCGGGGAGCTGTTTTTT.

This sequence joins TRBV6-5 and TRBJ2-7, with D tentatively TRBD1 (5 bases). The CDR3 runs to 13 residues. V was pared by 10 bases and J by 1 base, with 14 bases between. Looked up from germline, CDR1 is MNHEY and CDR2 is SVGAGI. The CDR3 DNA sequence: TGTGCCACTTCGTCCCCAGGGTCCTACGAGCAGTACGTC. Translated: CATSSPGSYEQYV.

The chain carries TRBV5-1 and TRBJ2-1; TRBD2 is a possible D gene (5 bases). Trimming stripped 3 bases from V and 7 bases from J, with 17 bases between. CDR3 size: 15 residues. Per the germline V gene, CDR1 is SGHRS and CDR2 is YFSETQ. The CDR3 region is CASSSLLGAENEQFF. The CDR3 DNA follows: TGCGCCAGCAGCTCCTTACTTGGAGCGGAGAATGAGCAGTTCTTC.

The chain joins TRBV5-5 to TRBJ2-1; 9 positions agree with TRBD1. V trimming: 4 bases; J trimming: 0 bases; junction bases outside the gene matches: 2. This CDR3 has 15 residues. Germline CDR1 and CDR2: SGHKS and YYEKEE (reference sequence). The chain's CDR3 is CASSMTGGSYNEQFF. CDR3 coding DNA: TGTGCCAGCAGCATGACAGGGGGCTCCTACAATGAGCAGTTCTTC.

CDR3 sequence: CASSRPGQGAGEKLFF. As DNA, the CDR3 is TGTGCCAGTAGCCGACCCGGACAGGGGGCAGGTGAAAAACTGTTTTTT. This rearrangement joins TRBV19 to TRBJ1-4; 11 nucleotides match TRBD1. Trimming at V came to 6 bases and at J to 7 bases, leaving 10 bases not matched to a gene. Germline assignment: CDR1 LNHDA and CDR2 SQIVND (reference sequence). The CDR3 runs 16 residues.

This chain links TRBV5-6 with TRBJ2-1; 9 positions agree with TRBD1. The V segment lost 2 bases and the J segment 3 bases; nucleotides outside the gene matches: 3. The CDR3 totals 15 residues. Looked up from germline, CDR1 is SGHDT and CDR2 is YYEEEE. The CDR3 nucleotides read TGTGCCAGCAGCTTCTGGGACAGGGACTACAATGAGCAGTTCTTC. Translation gives CASSFWDRDYNEQFF.

The chain is built from TRBV5-4 and TRBJ1-6, with TRBD1 matching over 7 bases. This CDR3 spans 15 amino acids. J gave up 6 bases and V 4 bases, and 7 bases lay outside the gene matches. Germline CDR1 SGHNT, CDR2 YYREEE (reference sequence). The CDR3 loop is CASSPEPGGNSPLHF. CDR3 bases: TGTGCCAGCAGCCCAGAGCCAGGGGGTAATTCACCCCTCCACTTT. Full variable domain (missing parts from reference TRBV5-4 and TRBJ1-6): ETGVTQSPTHLIKTRGQQVTLRCSSQSGHNTVSWYQQALGQGPQFIFQYYREEENGRGNFPPRFSGLQFPNYSSELNVNALELDDSALYLCASSPEPGGNSPLHFGNGTRLTVT.

The chain is built from TRBV29-1 and TRBJ2-5, with a possible D match to TRBD1 (5 bases). The V and J ends lost 7 bases and 3 bases respectively, with 9 bases between them. This CDR3 is 11 amino acids long. The germline gives CDR1 SQVTM, CDR2 ANQGSEA. Here the CDR3 reads CSGGREETQYF. DNA for the CDR3: TGCAGCGGAGGCAGGGAAGAGACCCAGTACTTC.

The chain recombines TRBV5-1 with TRBJ1-5; unclear D gene. Between the trimmed V and J ends, which lost 4 bases and 0 bases, there was a span of 8 bases. This CDR3 comprises 14 residues. Germline V gene data show CDR1 as SGHRS and CDR2 as YFSETQ. The CDR3 is CASSPGDSNQPQHF. For the CDR3, the DNA is TGCGCCAGCAGCCCCGGGGATAGCAATCAGCCCCAGCATTTT.

On this clone itself: The sample has other DNA sequences that encode this CDR3 too. The rearrangement uses TRBV11-2 and TRBJ1-5, with 10 bases matching TRBD1. From germline, CDR1 is SGHAT and CDR2 FQNNGV. V gave up 0 bases and J gave up 7 bases; unmatched junction bases: 3. CDR3 size: 15 residues. The CDR3 DNA reads as TGTGCCAGCAGCTTAGATAGGGGACAGGGGCAGCCCCAGCATTTT. It specifies CASSLDRGQGQPQHF.

The chain recombines TRBV2 with TRBJ1-4, with D possibly TRBD1 on 6 matching bases. CDR1 is SNHLY, CDR2 FYNNEI, per germline. The CDR3 totals 19 residues. The V end was cut by 4 bases, the J end by 0 bases, with 21 bases between. DNA of the CDR3: TGTGCCAGCAGTGTAGCGGACAGCATACCTATAGCAACTAATGAAAAACTGTTTTTT. Protein sequence: CASSVADSIPIATNEKLFF. Using reference TRBV2 and TRBJ1-4 for the parts outside the CDR3, the full variable domain is EPEVTQTPSHQVTQMGQEVILRCVPISNHLYFYWYRQILGQKVEFLVSFYNNEISEKSEIFDDQFSVERPDGSNFTLKIRSTKLEDSAMYFCASSVADSIPIATNEKLFFGSGTQLSVL.

This clone was picked up one time. V usage is TRBV18 and J usage is TRBJ1-1; TRBD1 matches 10 bases. Germline-derived CDR1 and CDR2 are KGHSH and LQKENI. Germline trimming cut 4 bases from V and 2 bases from J; bases unmatched to any gene: 4. The CDR3 runs to 15 residues. The CDR3, as DNA: TGTGCCAGCTCACTTTGGACAGGGGGAAACACTGAAGCTTTCTTT. It specifies CASSLWTGGNTEAFF.

This CDR3 reads CASLEGTTNTEAFF. CDR3 sequence (DNA): TGTGCCTCCCTCGAGGGCACTACGAACACTGAAGCTTTCTTT. The chain has TRBV10-3 and TRBJ1-1; unclear D gene. The CDR3 runs to 14 residues. The V gene lost 11 bases and the J gene lost 1 base, with 17 bases spanning the gap. Per germline, CDR1 ENHRY and CDR2 SYGVKD.

For this clone: Other DNA sequences in this specimen translate into the identical CDR3. The chain joins TRBV7-9 to TRBJ1-5; 9 positions match TRBD1. Germline V gene data show CDR1 as SEHNR and CDR2 as FQNEAQ (reference sequence). This CDR3 is 14 amino acids long. Unmatched junction bases numbered 1, after V lost 3 bases and J lost 4 bases. CDR3 loop: CASSLGQGNQPQHF. DNA of the CDR3: TGTGCCAGCAGCTTGGGACAGGGAAATCAGCCCCAGCATTTT.

This clone appeared a single time. The V call is TRBV9, the J call TRBJ1-1; 7 bases line up with TRBD1. The CDR3 extends over 16 amino acids. The germline CDR1 and CDR2 sequences are SGDLS and YYNGEE. V lost 2 bases and J lost 10; bases outside the gene matches: 17. CDR3 sequence: CASSVLPTTGASGAFF. CDR3 sequence (DNA): TGTGCCAGCAGCGTCCTCCCGACTACAGGGGCCTCAGGAGCTTTCTTT.

The chain joins TRBV11-2 to TRBJ1-2; TRBD1 aligns across 9 bases. The J segment lost 8 bases and the V segment lost 4 bases, leaving 8 bases of the junction unmatched. There are 14 residues in the CDR3. Looked up from germline, CDR1 is SGHAT and CDR2 is FQNNGV. The CDR3 spells CASSSLQGAGGYTF. The CDR3 coding sequence is TGTGCCAGCAGCTCCCTACAGGGGGCAGGGGGCTACACCTTC.

This sequence joins TRBV28 and TRBJ1-1, with D uncertain. Germline CDR1 and CDR2: MDHEN and SYDVKM. This CDR3 comprises 11 residues. V was pared by 7 bases and J by 8 bases, with 11 bases between. DNA for the CDR3: TGTGCCAGCAAGCCGGGAGACGAAGCTTTCTTT. Protein product: CASKPGDEAFF.

The sample holds one count of this clone. The chain carries TRBV9 and TRBJ2-5, with TRBD1 identical over 7 bases. Germline V CDR1 and CDR2: SGDLS, YYNGEE. The CDR3 runs 14 residues. J lost 1 base, V lost 3 bases, and 3 bases had no gene match. CDR3 residues: CASSATGLQETQYF. CDR3 DNA: TGTGCCAGCAGCGCGACAGGGCTCCAAGAGACCCAGTACTTC.

This chain uses TRBV27 with TRBJ2-5, with a possible D match to TRBD1 (7 bases). This CDR3 spans 15 amino acids. V gave up 5 bases and J gave up 5 bases, with 18 bases separating them. CDR1 is MNHEY, CDR2 SMNVEV, per germline (reference sequence). CDR3 DNA sequence: TGTGCCAGCAGTCCATGGACAGGAGGGGAGGAGACCCAGTACTTC. Translated: CASSPWTGGEETQYF.

The chain joins TRBV7-6 to TRBJ2-1; 11 nucleotides line up with TRBD2. J lost 4 bases, V lost 7 bases, and 12 bases had no gene match. Germline CDR1 reads SGHVS; CDR2 reads FNYEAQ. The CDR3 totals 17 residues. The CDR3 spells CASTLGLAGSPYNEQFF. The CDR3 coding sequence is TGTGCCAGCACCCTTGGACTAGCGGGTTCTCCATACAATGAGCAGTTCTTC. Based on the CDR3 plus reference TRBV7-6 and TRBJ2-1, the full variable domain is GAGVSQSPRYKVTKRGQDVALRCDPISGHVSLYWYRQALGQGPEFLTYFNYEAQQDKSGLPNDRFSAERPEGSISTLTIQRTEQRDSAMYRCASTLGLAGSPYNEQFFGPGTRLTVL.

The chain uses TRBV5-1 and TRBJ2-7; 13 positions agree with TRBD2. V was pared by 2 bases and J by 2 bases, with 7 bases of the junction left unmatched. Germline CDR1 reads SGHRS; CDR2 reads YFSETQ. The CDR3 runs to 17 residues. CDR3 in amino acids: CASSLFPGLAGTYEQYF. The DNA of the CDR3 is TGCGCCAGCAGCTTATTTCCGGGACTAGCGGGAACCTACGAGCAGTACTTC.

The rearrangement joins TRBV2 to TRBJ1-4; 7 bases map to TRBD1. The CDR3 runs 14 residues. V was pared by 2 bases and J by 6 bases, with 3 bases of the junction left unmatched. The V gene's germline CDR1 is SNHLY and CDR2 FYNNEI. CDR3 sequence (DNA): TGTGCCAGCAGTGAAAGCAGGGGGGATGAAAAACTGTTTTTT. Protein product: CASSESRGDEKLFF.

This chain joins TRBV5-1 and TRBJ2-1; 8 bases are a match to TRBD1. V shed 3 bases, J shed 4 bases, and the junction held 3 bases outside the gene matches. Germline assignment: CDR1 SGHRS and CDR2 YFSETQ. CDR3 length: 14 amino acids. As DNA, the CDR3 is TGCGCCAGCAGCTCCGGGACAGGTTACAATGAGCAGTTCTTC. It translates to CASSSGTGYNEQFF.

The J gene is TRBJ1-1, the V gene TRBV25-1, with D unresolved. V was trimmed by 1 base and J by 3 bases, leaving 12 bases between them. The V gene's germline CDR1 is MGHDK and CDR2 SYGVNS. The CDR3 covers 15 residues. The CDR3 coding sequence is TGTGCCAGCAGTGAATGGGGAGGGTCGTACACTGAAGCTTTCTTT. Translation gives CASSEWGGSYTEAFF.

The rearrangement links TRBV5-1 to TRBJ2-7, with 8 bases fitting TRBD2. V was clipped by 2 bases and J by 0 bases; unmatched bases: 4. CDR1 is SGHRS, CDR2 YFSETQ, per germline. The CDR3 runs 15 residues. The chain's CDR3 is CASSFGREGSYEQYF. The CDR3 bases are TGCGCCAGCAGCTTCGGACGGGAGGGCTCCTACGAGCAGTACTTC. Full variable domain (remainder filled in from reference TRBV5-1 and TRBJ2-7): KAGVTQTPRYLIKTRGQQVTLSCSPISGHRSVSWYQQTPGQGLQFLFEYFSETQRNKGNFPGRFSGRQFSNSRSEMNVSTLELGDSALYLCASSFGREGSYEQYFGPGTRLTVT.

The chain carries TRBV6-2 or TRBV6-3 and TRBJ1-1, with unresolved D. From germline, CDR1 is MNHEY and CDR2 SVGEGT. Trimming took off 4 bases at V and 2 bases at J, with 8 bases between the two ends. The CDR3 length is 13 residues. CDR3 coding DNA: TGTGCCAGCAGTTGGTCTAGAAACACTGAAGCTTTCTTT. Its translation is CASSWSRNTEAFF.

This sequence joins TRBV10-3 and TRBJ2-5; 15 positions agree with TRBD2. The V and J ends lost 3 bases and 4 bases, in that order; junction bases with no gene match: 3. CDR1 and CDR2 from the germline V gene are ENHRY and SYGVKD. This CDR3 comprises 16 residues. CDR3 coding DNA: TGTGCCATCAGTGACTCGGGACTAGCGGGGGGAGAGACCCAGTACTTC. The encoded protein is CAISDSGLAGGETQYF.